These 5 T cell receptor beta chains came from one sample sequenced in a study of Graves' ophthalmopathy and Graves' hyperthyroidism. Transcripts of RNA were the source for amplifying TCR beta CDR3 regions. First-round RT-PCR used HTBI primers; second-round multiplex PCR followed. TCRdb itself ran the multiplex PCR reads through MiXCR, one entry per CDR3 protein. This table holds some 750,000 distinct CDR3 sequences, about 44% found once. The sequenced material came from peripheral blood. The receptors stem from an adult man with Graves' ophthalmopathy.

This rearrangement joins TRBV12-3 or TRBV12-4 to TRBJ2-7; TRBD1 matches at 11 bases. J lost 4 bases, V lost 5 bases, and 13 bases had no gene match. This CDR3 is 17 amino acids long. The CDR3 loop is CASSPEPEDRGQYEQYF. CDR3 bases: TGTGCCAGCAGTCCCGAGCCCGAGGACAGGGGGCAATACGAGCAGTACTTC.

This clonotype was detected many times. V usage is TRBV29-1 and J usage is TRBJ2-5; 9 bases fit TRBD1. CDR3 length: 15 amino acids. V was pared by 0 bases and J by 5 bases, with 7 bases of the junction left unmatched. Germline V gene data show CDR1 as SQVTM and CDR2 as ANQGSEA. CDR3 DNA: TGCAGCGTTGAAGATTACAGGACAGGGGTGGAGACCCAGTACTTC. Translated, it gives CSVEDYRTGVETQYF.

The rearrangement links TRBV9 to TRBJ2-7; D call uncertain. The germline V gene encodes CDR1 SGDLS and CDR2 YYNGEE. The CDR3 contains 14 residues. V lost 0 bases to trimming and J lost 3 bases, with 10 bases between them. The CDR3 DNA follows: TGTGCCAGCAGCGTAGGGGCTAGAGGCTACGAGCAGTACTTC. Translation gives CASSVGARGYEQYF.

The table lists this clonotype with a few counts. This chain uses TRBV11-2 with TRBJ2-7; 9 bases are shared with TRBD1. Looked up from germline, CDR1 is SGHAT and CDR2 is FQNNGV. The V segment lost 8 bases and the J segment 3 bases; nucleotides outside the gene matches: 8. This CDR3 spans 14 amino acids. Here the CDR3 DNA reads TGTGCCAGCCGCTACGGGACAGGGAACTACGAGCAGTACTTC. This encodes CASRYGTGNYEQYF. Full variable domain (rest looked up from reference TRBV11-2 and TRBJ2-7): EAGVAQSPRYKIIEKRQSVAFWCNPISGHATLYWYQQILGQGPKLLIQFQNNGVVDDSQLPKDRFSAERLKGVDSTLKIQPAKLEDSAVYLCASRYGTGNYEQYFGPGTRLTVT.

This chain joins TRBV24-1 and TRBJ2-1; 9 nucleotides agree with TRBD1. After removal of 5 bases from V and 12 bases from J, the junction contained 4 bases not matched to a gene. The CDR3 totals 12 residues. Germline V CDR1 and CDR2: KGHDR, SFDVKD. The CDR3 DNA reads as TGTGCCACCAGTGTCGGACAGGGGAGGCAGTTCTTC. Its protein is CATSVGQGRQFF.